These 30 T cell receptor beta chains were all obtained from the same sample, sequenced in a study of T cells in Graves' hyperthyroidism and ophthalmopathy (dated by TCRdb to between 2018 and 2021). Library preparation was by multiplex PCR. Instrument on record: Illumina HiSeq 2000. TCR beta CDR3 regions were amplified from RNA transcripts. The TCR CDR3 was subjected to a first round of RT-PCR using the HTBI primer set and the Qiagen OneStep RT-PCR kit. TCRdb took the public reads, trimmed them with fastp at Q25, ran MiXCR for clone calling and kept in-frame beta chains. Every CDR3 protein is listed once, alongside the most common genes and DNA of its rows. The sample table holds some 510,000 distinct CDR3 sequences, of which around 21% were seen once. The top ten clonotypes cover 26% of the sample. The sequencing sample was made of blood. These receptors were collected from a man between 18 and 29 years old with Graves' hyperthyroidism.

V usage is TRBV29-1 and J usage is TRBJ1-2; possibly TRBD1 for D (6 bases). Germline values: CDR1 SQVTM, CDR2 ANQGSEA. This CDR3 is built from 11 residues. Trimming stripped 5 bases from V and 8 bases from J, with 12 bases between. The CDR3, as DNA: TGCAGCGTTCCATCCCAGGGGGGCTACACCTTC. Translation gives CSVPSQGGYTF.

This clonotype showed up just once. The rearrangement links TRBV6-1 to TRBJ2-7; D is unclear. Germline loops: CDR1 MNHNS, CDR2 SASEGT. The CDR3 totals 15 residues. Between the trimmed V and J ends, which lost 6 bases and 0 bases, there was a span of 15 bases. The CDR3 loop is CASRTSLRPSYEQYF. The CDR3 region has the DNA TGTGCCAGCAGGACCTCCCTAAGGCCCTCCTACGAGCAGTACTTC.

This clonotype came up many times. The chain carries TRBV2 and TRBJ1-2; 10 positions agree with TRBD1. This CDR3 spans 15 amino acids. Germline CDR1 SNHLY, CDR2 FYNNEI. V was pared by 5 bases and J by 4 bases, with 7 bases of the junction left unmatched. The CDR3 region is CASSPGTGEIYGYTF. Written as DNA, the CDR3 is TGTGCCAGCAGTCCCGGGACAGGGGAGATCTATGGCTACACCTTC. The whole variable domain, remainder taken from reference TRBV2 and TRBJ1-2, is EPEVTQTPSHQVTQMGQEVILRCVPISNHLYFYWYRQILGQKVEFLVSFYNNEISEKSEIFDDQFSVERPDGSNFTLKIRSTKLEDSAMYFCASSPGTGEIYGYTFGSGTRLTVV.

This clonotype was counted many times. The rearrangement joins TRBV6-1 to TRBJ1-5, with 7 bases identical to TRBD1. This CDR3 has 14 amino acids. With 5 bases clipped from V and 7 bases from J, the junction kept 8 bases outside the gene matches. Germline lookup yields CDR1 MNHNS and CDR2 SASEGT. This chain's CDR3 is CASSQTGSGQPQHF. DNA for the CDR3: TGTGCCAGCAGTCAGACAGGGAGCGGGCAGCCCCAGCATTTT.

This clonotype was counted at least ten times. J is TRBJ2-2 and V is TRBV11-3, with D unresolved. Germline values: CDR1 SGHNT, CDR2 YENEEA. V was clipped by 0 bases and J by 2 bases, with 4 bases between them. This CDR3 region has 14 residues. The chain's CDR3 is CASSLDLNTGELFF. As DNA, the CDR3 is TGTGCCAGCAGCTTAGATCTCAACACCGGGGAGCTGTTTTTT.

To note about this clonotype: A much more abundant neighbour one base away suggests this may be a read error. The V and J genes are TRBV12-3 or TRBV12-4 and TRBJ2-7; D is ambiguous. The CDR3 is 10 residues long. This CDR3 is CAISLIEQYF. CDR3 bases: TGTGCCATCAGTTTGATCGAGCAGTACTTC.

The table lists this clonotype with many counts. This sequence joins TRBV6-5 and TRBJ2-5, with 8 bases fitting TRBD2. The CDR3 totals 16 residues. V gave up 3 bases and J gave up 4 bases; unmatched junction bases: 10. Germline V gives CDR1 MNHEY, CDR2 SVGAGI. The CDR3 region is CASSYGAGGGGETQYF. The CDR3 DNA reads TGTGCCAGCAGTTATGGCGCGGGGGGCGGTGGAGAGACCCAGTACTTC.

The chain couples TRBV20-1 to TRBJ2-7, with D maybe TRBD1 (5 bases). The V and J ends lost 6 bases and 3 bases respectively, with 15 bases between them. This CDR3 spans 13 amino acids. Per germline, CDR1 DFQATT and CDR2 SNEGSKA (reference sequence). For the CDR3, the DNA is TGCAGTGCAGACGAGGCGCAGGGCTACGAGCAGTACTTC. It encodes CSADEAQGYEQYF.

A few counts support this clonotype. The rearrangement links TRBV6-1 to TRBJ1-2; tentatively, D is TRBD1 (6 bases). Trimming pared 7 bases from V and 3 bases from J, leaving 15 bases between. This CDR3 has 14 residues. Germline CDR1 is MNHNS and CDR2 is SASEGT. CDR3 loop: CASTLGAEDYGYTF. In nucleotides, the CDR3 is TGTGCCAGCACCCTGGGGGCAGAGGACTATGGCTACACCTTC.

This clonotype was seen repeatedly, ten times or more. The CDR3 loop reads CASSYAGQGLAEIQPQHF. The DNA for the CDR3 is TGTGCCAGCAGTTACGCGGGACAGGGACTCGCGGAGATTCAGCCCCAGCATTTT. This sequence joins TRBV6-2 or TRBV6-3 and TRBJ1-5; the match to TRBD1 covers 9 bases. The CDR3 runs to 18 residues. The V gene's germline CDR1 is MNHEY and CDR2 SVGEGT. The V segment lost 2 bases and the J segment 6 bases; nucleotides outside the gene matches: 14.

This chain uses TRBV19 with TRBJ1-1; 9 nucleotides agree with TRBD1. Germline lookup yields CDR1 LNHDA and CDR2 SQIVND (reference sequence). The ends lost 3 bases at V and 5 bases at J; junction bases unmatched: 10. The CDR3 loop spans 16 amino acids. The CDR3 protein is CASSILPGQGITEAFF. The CDR3 DNA is TGTGCCAGTAGTATCCTACCTGGACAGGGGATAACTGAAGCTTTCTTT.

CDR3 loop: CASSEGAGGRETQYF. CDR3 in DNA: TGTGCCAGCAGTGAAGGAGCGGGGGGTCGGGAGACCCAGTACTTC. J is TRBJ2-5 and V is TRBV2; 9 bases map to TRBD2. The V segment lost 1 base and the J segment 5 bases; nucleotides outside the gene matches: 5. CDR3 size: 15 residues. Germline-derived CDR1 and CDR2 are SNHLY and FYNNEI.

This clonotype occurred many times. V and J are TRBV7-9 and TRBJ2-5, with D perhaps TRBD1 (6 bases). The germline V gene encodes CDR1 SEHNR and CDR2 FQNEAQ (reference sequence). Trimming shortened V by 6 bases and J by 5 bases, and 16 bases separated the two germline ends. The CDR3 spans 14 residues. The DNA for the CDR3 is TGTGCCAGCAGGTCCACGCAGGGGAAGGAGACCCAGTACTTC. It codes for CASRSTQGKETQYF.

This clonotype showed up many times. V is TRBV6-1 and J is TRBJ1-1, with 7 bases aligning to TRBD1. Germline CDR1 and CDR2: MNHNS and SASEGT. Unmatched junction bases numbered 5, after V lost 6 bases and J lost 4 bases. The CDR3 extends over 13 amino acids. The CDR3 region has the DNA TGTGCCAGCAGCATCAGGGGGAGCACTGAAGCTTTCTTT. It specifies CASSIRGSTEAFF.

This clonotype was picked up one time. This chain uses TRBV6-5 with TRBJ2-7; D possibly corresponds to TRBD2 (5 bases). Germline V gene sequence: CDR1 MNHEY, CDR2 SVGAGI. This CDR3 region has 14 residues. Trimming removed 4 bases at V and 5 bases at J, with 15 bases between. The CDR3 nucleotides are TGTGCCAGCAGTTTCTCCCCTACGCGGGACGAGCAGTACTTC. As protein: CASSFSPTRDEQYF.

The genes are TRBV3-1 and TRBJ1-1; unclear D gene. The length of the CDR3 is 17 residues. CDR1 LGHDT and CDR2 YNNKEL come from the germline V gene (reference sequence). V shed 0 bases and J shed 1 base, with 15 bases lying between them. The CDR3 sequence is CASSQEVGPDGNTEAFF. The CDR3 nucleotides read TGTGCCAGCAGCCAAGAGGTCGGACCTGATGGGAACACTGAAGCTTTCTTT.

This clonotype showed up many times. This chain connects TRBV6-5 to TRBJ1-1; D is undetermined. This CDR3 contains 14 residues. CDR1 is MNHEY, CDR2 SVGAGI, per germline. V lost 0 bases and J 2 bases, leaving 7 bases between the germline ends. CDR3 sequence reads: CASSYSAGNTEAFF. In nucleotides, the CDR3 is TGTGCCAGCAGTTACTCGGCGGGTAACACTGAAGCTTTCTTT.

The chain employs TRBV20-1 and TRBJ2-5, with D perhaps TRBD2 (6 bases). Germline assignment: CDR1 DFQATT and CDR2 SNEGSKA (reference sequence). Trimming cost V 1 base and J 7 bases, with 22 bases left between them. The CDR3 runs 16 residues. The CDR3 reads CSARAEGSSAVVTQYF. The CDR3 DNA is TGCAGTGCTAGAGCGGAGGGTAGTAGCGCGGTCGTGACCCAGTACTTC.

At least ten counts were recorded for this clonotype. This chain joins TRBV20-1 and TRBJ2-7, with 7 bases that match TRBD2. The J segment lost 2 bases and the V segment lost 2 bases, leaving 9 bases of the junction unmatched. This CDR3 spans 15 amino acids. From germline, CDR1 is DFQATT and CDR2 SNEGSKA (reference sequence). CDR3 nucleotide sequence: TGCAGTGCTAGAACTCCGGGAGGCAAAGCCTACGAGCAGTACTTC. Translation gives CSARTPGGKAYEQYF.

This clonotype appeared many times. The V call is TRBV6-5, the J call TRBJ1-1; D is undetermined. V was cut by 5 bases and J by 8 bases, with 18 bases left in between. The CDR3 loop spans 14 amino acids. Per germline, CDR1 MNHEY and CDR2 SVGAGI. The CDR3 DNA sequence: TGTGCCAGCAGTACCCCCGGACGGGTGGGGGAAGCTTTCTTT. Translation gives CASSTPGRVGEAFF.

This clonotype came up a few times. This chain joins TRBV7-9 and TRBJ2-3; D not certain. Trimming took 6 bases from V and 3 from J, leaving 4 bases between them. In germline, CDR1 is SEHNR, CDR2 FQNEAQ (reference sequence). The CDR3 extends over 11 amino acids. The CDR3 coding sequence is TGTGCCAGCAGTCAGACAGATACGCAGTATTTT. Its protein is CASSQTDTQYF.

This clonotype was recorded many times. The chain joins TRBV20-1 to TRBJ2-7, with a weak D call TRBD1 (6 bases). CDR3 length: 13 residues. Trimming removed 4 bases from V and 3 bases from J, with 13 bases in between. CDR1 is DFQATT, CDR2 SNEGSKA, per germline (reference sequence). This chain's CDR3 is CSAMAGAYYEQYF. The CDR3 bases are TGCAGTGCTATGGCAGGGGCTTACTACGAGCAGTACTTC.

This clonotype was detected ten times or more. This chain connects TRBV12-3 or TRBV12-4 to TRBJ1-3; D unresolved. The CDR3 loop spans 15 amino acids. Trimming removed 5 bases from V and 0 bases from J, with 11 bases in between. CDR3 sequence (DNA): TGTGCCAGCAGTCCCGACCCCCTCTCTGGAAACACCATATATTTT. Translation gives CASSPDPLSGNTIYF.

This clonotype was seen repeatedly, ten times or more. The V and J genes are TRBV6-5 and TRBJ2-7; TRBD1 is a possible D gene (6 bases). This CDR3 has 13 amino acids. In germline, CDR1 is MNHEY, CDR2 SVGAGI. Trimming cost V 8 bases and J 0 bases, with 11 bases left between them. The CDR3 sequence is CASSGTRSYEQYF. The CDR3 DNA is TGTGCCAGCTCCGGGACACGCTCCTACGAGCAGTACTTC.

The table lists this clonotype with many counts. This chain links TRBV6-5 with TRBJ2-6; the D call may be TRBD1 or TRBD2 (5 bases each). This CDR3 spans 15 amino acids. V dropped 8 bases and J dropped 0 bases, with 11 bases sitting between them. Germline V gene lookup returns CDR1 MNHEY and CDR2 SVGAGI. CDR3 loop: CASRGWNSGANVLTF. The CDR3 DNA reads as TGTGCCAGCCGGGGCTGGAACTCTGGGGCCAACGTCCTGACTTTC.

This clonotype has ten or more counts. This chain joins TRBV12-3 or TRBV12-4 and TRBJ2-5; TRBD2 is a possible D gene (5 bases). Trimming stripped 6 bases from V and 0 bases from J, with 14 bases between. This CDR3 is 15 amino acids long. DNA for the CDR3: TGTGCCAGCAGCCTAGAGGGTCAGCACCAAGAGACCCAGTACTTC. This encodes CASSLEGQHQETQYF.

This clonotype was picked up many times. The V call is TRBV12-3 or TRBV12-4, the J call TRBJ2-3; D remains unclear. Trimming shortened V by 6 bases and J by 3 bases, and 4 bases separated the two germline ends. The CDR3 is made up of 11 amino acids. The DNA of the CDR3 is TGTGCCAGCAGGGTAACAGATACGCAGTATTTT. As protein: CASRVTDTQYF.

This clonotype was observed many times. This chain links TRBV6-5 with TRBJ1-5, with 9 bases that match TRBD1. The CDR3 contains 15 residues. CDR1 and CDR2 (germline): MNHEY, SVGAGI. The V and J ends lost 4 bases and 5 bases, in that order; junction bases with no gene match: 6. The CDR3, as DNA: TGTGCCAGCAGTTCCGGGACAGGGCCTGATCAGCCCCAGCATTTT. Its protein product is CASSSGTGPDQPQHF.

The chain is built from TRBV11-2 and TRBJ2-7; D perhaps matches TRBD2 (6 bases). The length of the CDR3 is 14 residues. Trimming stripped 4 bases from V and 6 bases from J, with 16 bases between. Germline CDR1 SGHAT, CDR2 FQNNGV. DNA of the CDR3: TGTGCCAGCAGCTCAGGAGGGGCCAATGGCGAGCAGTACTTC. The encoded protein is CASSSGGANGEQYF.

This clonotype showed up many times. The chain has TRBV20-1 and TRBJ2-7; D gene unclear. Germline CDR1 is DFQATT and CDR2 is SNEGSKA (reference sequence). The V and J ends lost 1 base and 2 bases respectively, with 15 bases between them. The CDR3 has 15 amino acids. This CDR3 is CSARALDGITYEQYF. Written as DNA, the CDR3 is TGCAGTGCTAGAGCTCTAGATGGTATCACCTACGAGCAGTACTTC.